The entry below gives a single T cell receptor beta chain sequence along with its context. This sample is part of a study of Graves' ophthalmopathy and Graves' hyperthyroidism. The CDR3 is 13 amino acids. The V and J ends lost 8 bases and 8 bases respectively, with 16 bases between them. CDR1 is SNHLY, CDR2 FYNNEI, per germline. Transcripts of RNA were the source for amplifying TCR beta CDR3 regions. A first-round RT-PCR used HTBI primers, followed by a second-round multiplex PCR. TCRdb reprocessed the multiplex PCR reads with MiXCR, giving one entry per CDR3 protein. The sample lists some 48,000 distinct CDR3 sequences; around half were seen once.

The sequencing input was peripheral blood. The TCR was taken from an adult man with Graves' ophthalmopathy. V usage is TRBV2 and J usage is TRBJ2-1; no reliable D call. The CDR3 DNA reads as TGTGCCAGCCGGTTCGGCCAGGTCGATGAGCAGTTCTTC. Translated, it gives CASRFGQVDEQFF.